The TCR beta chain described here comes from a study of blood T cell repertoires in COVID-19. Background on the study: Whether acute or convalescent, the COVID-19 samples came from the United States, Italy and Spain. The cDNA or gDNA used as material had been derived from T cells, B-cell-depleted T cells, or PBMCs.

How the authors handled the data: Estimated nucleated cell counts came from reference gene primer amplification. The table came from immunoSEQ multiplex PCR; TCRdb's copy has only in-frame clones and leaves some out. The V and J calls and clone size come from that table; D and trimming were worked out from the DNA. The sample has around 200,000 clones; around 85% are singletons. The CDR3 loop spans 15 amino acids. CDR1 KGHSH and CDR2 LQKENI come from the germline V gene. V was pared by 2 bases and J by 9 bases, with 5 bases of the junction left unmatched. The chain is built from TRBV18 and TRBJ2-1, with TRBD2 matching over 12 bases. The sample comprised peripheral blood. The receptor was isolated from a human donor in a cohort sampled during active COVID-19. CDR3 protein: CASSPRLAGVGEQFF. For the CDR3, the DNA is TGTGCCAGCTCACCAAGACTAGCGGGAGTCGGTGAGCAGTTCTTC.